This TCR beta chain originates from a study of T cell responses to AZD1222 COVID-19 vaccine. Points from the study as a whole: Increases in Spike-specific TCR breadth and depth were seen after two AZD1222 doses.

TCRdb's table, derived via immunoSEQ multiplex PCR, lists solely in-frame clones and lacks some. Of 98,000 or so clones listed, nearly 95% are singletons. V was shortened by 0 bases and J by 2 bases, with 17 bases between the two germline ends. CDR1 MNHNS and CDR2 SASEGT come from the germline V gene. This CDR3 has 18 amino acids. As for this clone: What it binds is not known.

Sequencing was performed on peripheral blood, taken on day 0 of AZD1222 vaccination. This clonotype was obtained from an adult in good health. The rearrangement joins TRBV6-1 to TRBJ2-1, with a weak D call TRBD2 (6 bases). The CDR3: CASSEAKLAPPTYNEQFF. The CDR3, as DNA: TGTGCCAGCAGTGAAGCAAAACTAGCACCCCCCACCTACAATGAGCAGTTCTTC.